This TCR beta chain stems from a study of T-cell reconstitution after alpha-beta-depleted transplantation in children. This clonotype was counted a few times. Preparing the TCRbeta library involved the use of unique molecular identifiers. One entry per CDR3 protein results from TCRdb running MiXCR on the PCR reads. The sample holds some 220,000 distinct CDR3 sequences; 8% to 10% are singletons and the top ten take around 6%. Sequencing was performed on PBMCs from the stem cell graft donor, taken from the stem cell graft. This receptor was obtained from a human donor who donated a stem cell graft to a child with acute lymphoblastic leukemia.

The DNA for the CDR3 is TGTGCCAGCAGCTCAGCCGACAGGTTGATGATCACCGGGGAGCTGTTTTTT. The encoded protein is CASSSADRLMITGELFF. The J gene is TRBJ2-2, the V gene TRBV7-9; tentative D call: TRBD1 (6 bases). The V gene lost 4 bases and the J gene lost 4 bases, with 19 bases spanning the gap. Germline V gene data show CDR1 as SEHNR and CDR2 as FQNEAQ (reference sequence). The CDR3 contains 17 residues.